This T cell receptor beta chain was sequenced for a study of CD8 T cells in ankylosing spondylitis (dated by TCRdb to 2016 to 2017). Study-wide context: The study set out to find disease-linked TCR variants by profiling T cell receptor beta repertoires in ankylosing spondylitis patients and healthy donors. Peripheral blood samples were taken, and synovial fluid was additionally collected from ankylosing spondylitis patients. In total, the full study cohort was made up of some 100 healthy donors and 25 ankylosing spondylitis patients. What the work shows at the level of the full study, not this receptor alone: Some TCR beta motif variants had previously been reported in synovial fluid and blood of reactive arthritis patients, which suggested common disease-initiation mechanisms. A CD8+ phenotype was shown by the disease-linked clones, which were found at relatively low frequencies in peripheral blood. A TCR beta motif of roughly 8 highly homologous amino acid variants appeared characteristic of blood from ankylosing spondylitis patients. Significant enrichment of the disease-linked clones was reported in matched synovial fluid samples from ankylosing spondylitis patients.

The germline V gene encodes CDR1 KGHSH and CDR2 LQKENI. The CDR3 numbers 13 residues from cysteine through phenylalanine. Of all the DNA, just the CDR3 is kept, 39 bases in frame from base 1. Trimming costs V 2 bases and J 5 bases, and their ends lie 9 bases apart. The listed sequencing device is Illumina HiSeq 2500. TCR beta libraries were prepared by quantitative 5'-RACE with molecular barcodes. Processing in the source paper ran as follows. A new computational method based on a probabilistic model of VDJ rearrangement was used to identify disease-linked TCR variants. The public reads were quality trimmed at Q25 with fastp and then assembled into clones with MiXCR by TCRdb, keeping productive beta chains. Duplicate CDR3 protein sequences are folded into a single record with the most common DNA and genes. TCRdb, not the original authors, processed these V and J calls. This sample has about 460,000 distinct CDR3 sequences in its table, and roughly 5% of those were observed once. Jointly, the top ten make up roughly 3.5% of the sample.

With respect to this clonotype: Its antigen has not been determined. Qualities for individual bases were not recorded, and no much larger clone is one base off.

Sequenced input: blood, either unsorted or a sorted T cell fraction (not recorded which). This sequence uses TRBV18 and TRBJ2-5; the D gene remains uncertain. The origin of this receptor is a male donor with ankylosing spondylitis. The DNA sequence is TGTGCCAGCTCACCAGCGTCGTCCGAGACCCAGTACTTC. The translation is CASSPASSETQYF.